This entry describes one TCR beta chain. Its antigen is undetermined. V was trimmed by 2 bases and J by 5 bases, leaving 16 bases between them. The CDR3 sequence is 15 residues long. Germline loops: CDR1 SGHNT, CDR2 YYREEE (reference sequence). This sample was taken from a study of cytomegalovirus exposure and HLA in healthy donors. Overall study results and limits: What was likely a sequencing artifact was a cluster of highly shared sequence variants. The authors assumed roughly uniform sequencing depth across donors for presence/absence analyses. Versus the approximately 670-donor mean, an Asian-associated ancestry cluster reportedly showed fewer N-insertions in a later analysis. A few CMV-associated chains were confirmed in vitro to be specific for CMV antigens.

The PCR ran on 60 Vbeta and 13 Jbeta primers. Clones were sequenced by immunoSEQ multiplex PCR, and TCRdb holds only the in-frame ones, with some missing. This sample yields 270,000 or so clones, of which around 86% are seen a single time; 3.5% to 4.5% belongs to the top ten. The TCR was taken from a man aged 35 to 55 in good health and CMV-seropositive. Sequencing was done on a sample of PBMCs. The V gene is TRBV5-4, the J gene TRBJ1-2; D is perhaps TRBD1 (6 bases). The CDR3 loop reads CASSFYHREGYGYTF. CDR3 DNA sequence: TGTGCCAGCAGCTTTTATCACAGGGAAGGGTATGGCTACACCTTC. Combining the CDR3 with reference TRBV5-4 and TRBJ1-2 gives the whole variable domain ETGVTQSPTHLIKTRGQQVTLRCSSQSGHNTVSWYQQALGQGPQFIFQYYREEENGRGNFPPRFSGLQFPNYSSELNVNALELDDSALYLCASSFYHREGYGYTFGSGTRLTVV.